This TCR beta chain was sequenced during a study of CD8 T cells in ankylosing spondylitis. This clonotype has at least ten counts. Germline V CDR1 and CDR2: DFQATT, SNEGSKA (reference sequence). V gave up 3 bases and J gave up 1 base; unmatched junction bases: 6. The CDR3 is 15 residues long. TCRdb reprocessed the 5' RACE reads via MiXCR and lists one record per CDR3 protein. Found here are 200,000 to 250,000 distinct CDR3 sequences, 10% to 13% of them singletons; the top ten hold under 25%. The receptor comes from a male donor with ankylosing spondylitis or in good health (not recorded which). Sequencing was carried out using blood, either unsorted or a sorted T cell fraction (not recorded which). The J gene is TRBJ1-1, the V gene TRBV20-1, with 9 positions matching TRBD1. The CDR3 coding sequence is TGCAGTGCTAGGGGGGACAGGGAGGAGAACACTGAAGCTTTCTTT. It is translated as CSARGDREENTEAFF.